The TCR beta chain under discussion was sequenced for a study of CD8+CD57+ T cells in acquired aplastic anemia. Across the study: DNA per sorted CD4+ or CD8+ sample ranged about 0.17 to 27.4 ug, averaging around 3.2 ug. The study obtained 9.5 million to 12 million reads on average for CD4+ cells from healthy donors. Study-wide results and limits: Fewer than 30 CD8+ CDR3 sequences were shared between patients and controls. Patients and controls were not found to differ significantly in CD8+ Simpson's diversity.

This clonotype appeared many times. The antigen is undetermined. Germline trimming cut 3 bases from V and 0 bases from J; bases unmatched to any gene: 13. This CDR3 has 20 amino acids. Germline CDR1 is SGHVS and CDR2 is FQNEAQ. Both TCR beta VDJ combination and CDR3 sequence profiling were carried out. Genomic DNA was the template for this profiling. TCRdb re-analysed the reads in MiXCR, keeping a single row per CDR3 protein. The profile covers a few hundred thousand distinct CDR3 sequences, with roughly 64% appearing a single time and under 5% taken by the ten largest. The gene calls are TRBV7-8 and TRBJ2-6, with 8 positions matching TRBD1. Sequenced material: sorted CD4+, CD8+, or CD8+CD57+ T cells (not recorded which) from PBMCs. This clonotype was obtained from a human donor in good health, serving as a control. This CDR3 reads CASSLFRPGTGGSGANVLTF. The CDR3 DNA reads TGTGCCAGCAGCTTGTTTCGACCCGGGACAGGAGGCTCTGGGGCCAACGTCCTGACTTTC.